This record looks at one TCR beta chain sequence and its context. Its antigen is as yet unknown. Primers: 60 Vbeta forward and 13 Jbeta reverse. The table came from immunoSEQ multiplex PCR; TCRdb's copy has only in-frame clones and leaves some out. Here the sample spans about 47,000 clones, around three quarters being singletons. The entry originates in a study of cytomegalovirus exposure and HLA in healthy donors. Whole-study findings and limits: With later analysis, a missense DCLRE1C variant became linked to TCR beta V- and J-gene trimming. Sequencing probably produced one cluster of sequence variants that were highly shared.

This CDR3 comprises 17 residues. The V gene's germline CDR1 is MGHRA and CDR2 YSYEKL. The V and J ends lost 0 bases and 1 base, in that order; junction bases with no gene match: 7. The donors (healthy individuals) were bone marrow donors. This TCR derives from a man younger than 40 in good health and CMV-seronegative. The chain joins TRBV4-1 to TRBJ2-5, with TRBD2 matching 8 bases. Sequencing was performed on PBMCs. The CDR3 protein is CASSQDRPGGIQETQYF. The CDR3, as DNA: TGCGCCAGCAGCCAAGATCGCCCGGGGGGGATCCAAGAGACCCAGTACTTC.